The subject of this entry is one TCR beta chain. The data derive from a study of blood T cell repertoires in COVID-19. For the study at large: Donors in the United States, Italy and Spain gave samples during acute or convalescent COVID-19. Sample material is recorded as cDNA or gDNA derived from T cells, B-cell-depleted T cells, or PBMCs.

Per the original data handling: Using reference gene primer amplification, nucleated cell counts were estimated. The method was immunoSEQ multiplex PCR; TCRdb's version includes in-frame clones alone and lacks a portion of them. Clonal size and the V and J genes are those of that table, whereas D and trimming came from the DNA. Counted here are 100,000 to 150,000 clones, roughly four fifths occurring once; the ten biggest clones make up about 17%. The germline gives CDR1 ENHRY, CDR2 SYGVKD. This CDR3 region has 18 residues. V was pared by 3 bases and J by 4 bases, with 14 bases of the junction left unmatched.

Material: peripheral blood. This clonotype was sampled from a woman between 45 and 65 years old with acute or convalescent COVID-19. This rearrangement joins TRBV10-3 to TRBJ1-3; 8 bases map to TRBD1. The CDR3 coding sequence is TGTGCCATCAGTGAAAACGCGGGCAGGGGGCTGTTGGGAAACACCATATATTTT. As protein: CAISENAGRGLLGNTIYF.